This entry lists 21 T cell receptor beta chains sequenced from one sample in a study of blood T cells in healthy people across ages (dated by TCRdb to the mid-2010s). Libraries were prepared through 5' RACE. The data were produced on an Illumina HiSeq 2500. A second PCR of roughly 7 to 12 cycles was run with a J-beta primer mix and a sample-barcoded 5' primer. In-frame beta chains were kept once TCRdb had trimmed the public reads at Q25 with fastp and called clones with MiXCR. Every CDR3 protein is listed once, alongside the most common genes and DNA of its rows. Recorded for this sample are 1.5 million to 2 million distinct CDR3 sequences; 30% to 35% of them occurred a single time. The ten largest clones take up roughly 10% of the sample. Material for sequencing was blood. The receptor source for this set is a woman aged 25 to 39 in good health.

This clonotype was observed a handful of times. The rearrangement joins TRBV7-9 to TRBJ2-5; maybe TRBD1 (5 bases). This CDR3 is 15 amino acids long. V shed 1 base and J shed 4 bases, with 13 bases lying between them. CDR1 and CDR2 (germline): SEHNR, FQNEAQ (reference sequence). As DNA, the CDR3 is TGTGCCAGCAGCTTAGGCAGGGTCTTAGGAGAGACCCAGTACTTC. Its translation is CASSLGRVLGETQYF.

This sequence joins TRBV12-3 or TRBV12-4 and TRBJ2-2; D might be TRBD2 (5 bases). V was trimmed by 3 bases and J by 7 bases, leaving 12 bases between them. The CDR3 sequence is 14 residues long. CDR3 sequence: CASSFAGLGGELFF. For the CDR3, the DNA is TGTGCCAGCAGTTTCGCGGGTTTAGGCGGGGAGCTGTTTTTT.

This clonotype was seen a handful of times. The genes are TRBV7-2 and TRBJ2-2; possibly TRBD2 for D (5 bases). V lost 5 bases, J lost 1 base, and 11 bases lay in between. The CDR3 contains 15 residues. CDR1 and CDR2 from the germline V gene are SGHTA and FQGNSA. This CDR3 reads CASSPQAGNTGELFF. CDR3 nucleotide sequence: TGTGCCAGCAGCCCCCAGGCGGGGAACACCGGGGAGCTGTTTTTT.

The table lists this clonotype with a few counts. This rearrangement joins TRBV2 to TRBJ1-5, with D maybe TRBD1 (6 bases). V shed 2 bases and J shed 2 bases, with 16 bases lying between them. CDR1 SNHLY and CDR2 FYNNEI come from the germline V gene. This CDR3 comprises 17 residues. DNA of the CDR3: TGTGCCAGCAGTGAATACGGCCCGCGGGGGCGCAATCAGCCCCAGCATTTT. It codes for CASSEYGPRGRNQPQHF. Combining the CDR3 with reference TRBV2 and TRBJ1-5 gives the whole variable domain EPEVTQTPSHQVTQMGQEVILRCVPISNHLYFYWYRQILGQKVEFLVSFYNNEISEKSEIFDDQFSVERPDGSNFTLKIRSTKLEDSAMYFCASSEYGPRGRNQPQHFGDGTRLSIL.

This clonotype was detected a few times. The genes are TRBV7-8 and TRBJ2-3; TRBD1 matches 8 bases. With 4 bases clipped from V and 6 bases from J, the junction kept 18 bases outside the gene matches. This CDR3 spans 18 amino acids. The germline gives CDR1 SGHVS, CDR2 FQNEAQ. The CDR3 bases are TGTGCCAGCAGCTCGCTCTTCTTGGACAGGGAAAAAAGGGATACGCAGTATTTT. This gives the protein CASSSLFLDREKRDTQYF.

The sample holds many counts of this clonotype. CDR3 sequence reads: CASSAGLTGELFF. DNA for the CDR3: TGTGCCAGCAGCGCGGGACTCACCGGGGAGCTGTTTTTT. The V and J genes are TRBV6-5 and TRBJ2-2; D is perhaps TRBD2 (6 bases). CDR1 MNHEY and CDR2 SVGAGI come from the germline V gene. The CDR3 is 13 amino acids. V lost 6 bases and J 4 bases, leaving 9 bases between the germline ends.

The CDR3 bases are TGTGCCAGCAGTGACTCCCCTAGCGGGGGCACAGATACGCAGTATTTT. Translation: CASSDSPSGGTDTQYF. The chain uses TRBV6-4 and TRBJ2-3, with 9 bases matching TRBD2. The junction had 2 bases not matched to a gene; V was cut back by 0 bases and J by 1 base. CDR1 MRHNA and CDR2 SNTAGT come from the germline V gene. This CDR3 comprises 16 residues.

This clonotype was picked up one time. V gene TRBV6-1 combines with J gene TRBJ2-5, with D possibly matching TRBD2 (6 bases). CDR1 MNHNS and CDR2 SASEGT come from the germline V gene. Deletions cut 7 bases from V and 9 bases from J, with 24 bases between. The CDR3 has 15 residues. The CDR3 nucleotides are TGTGCCAGCATCGGCAGGGAACAGCGCAGGGAGGCCCAGTACTTC. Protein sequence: CASIGREQRREAQYF.

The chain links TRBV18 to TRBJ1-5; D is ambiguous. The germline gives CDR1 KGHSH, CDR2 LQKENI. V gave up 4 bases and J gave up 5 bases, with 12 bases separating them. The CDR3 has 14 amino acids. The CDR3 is CASSLTDGYQPQHF. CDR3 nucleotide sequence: TGTGCCAGCTCACTAACCGACGGATATCAGCCCCAGCATTTT. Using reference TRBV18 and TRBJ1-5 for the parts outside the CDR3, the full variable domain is NAGVMQNPRHLVRRRGQEARLRCSPMKGHSHVYWYRQLPEEGLKFMVYLQKENIIDESGMPKERFSAEFPKEGPSILRIQQVVRGDSAAYFCASSLTDGYQPQHFGDGTRLSIL.

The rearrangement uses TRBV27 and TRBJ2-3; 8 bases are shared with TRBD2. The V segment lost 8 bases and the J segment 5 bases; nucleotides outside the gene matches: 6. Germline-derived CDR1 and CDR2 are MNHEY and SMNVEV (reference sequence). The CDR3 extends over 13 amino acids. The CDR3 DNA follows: TGTGCCAGCCGGAGCGGGGGCAGAGATACGCAGTATTTT. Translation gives CASRSGGRDTQYF.

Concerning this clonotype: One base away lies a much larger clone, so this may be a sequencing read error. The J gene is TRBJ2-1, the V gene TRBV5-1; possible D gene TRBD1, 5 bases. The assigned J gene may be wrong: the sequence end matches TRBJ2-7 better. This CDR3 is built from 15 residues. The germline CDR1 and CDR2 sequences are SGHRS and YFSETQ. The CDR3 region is CASSLEAGKGDEQYF. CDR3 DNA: TGCGCCAGCAGCTTGGAGGCAGGGAAAGGAGACGAGCAGTACTTC.

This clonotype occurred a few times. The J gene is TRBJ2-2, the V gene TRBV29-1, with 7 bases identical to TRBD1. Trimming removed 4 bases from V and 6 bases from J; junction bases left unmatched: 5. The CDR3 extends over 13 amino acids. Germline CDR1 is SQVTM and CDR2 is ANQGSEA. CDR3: CSVGQGPAGELFF. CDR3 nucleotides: TGCAGCGTTGGACAGGGTCCCGCCGGGGAGCTGTTTTTT.

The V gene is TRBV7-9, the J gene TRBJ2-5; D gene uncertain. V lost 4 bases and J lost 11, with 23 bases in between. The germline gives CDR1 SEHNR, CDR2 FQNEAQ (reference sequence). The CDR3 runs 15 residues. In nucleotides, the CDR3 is TGTGCCAGCAGCTGGTCGACAAGTCCCTACAATGAGCAGTACTTC. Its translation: CASSWSTSPYNEQYF. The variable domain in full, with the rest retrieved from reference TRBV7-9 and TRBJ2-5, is DTGVSQNPRHKITKRGQNVTFRCDPISEHNRLYWYRQTLGQGPEFLTYFQNEAQLEKSRLLSDRFSAERPKGSFSTLEIQRTEQGDSAMYLCASSWSTSPYNEQYFGPGTRLLVL.

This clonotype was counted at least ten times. CDR3 sequence reads: CASSQDRGGPNEQYF. In DNA form, the CDR3 reads TGCGCCAGCAGCCAAGATAGGGGAGGGCCCAACGAGCAGTACTTC. The chain recombines TRBV4-1 with TRBJ2-7; 7 nucleotides match TRBD2. Per germline, CDR1 MGHRA and CDR2 YSYEKL. The ends lost 0 bases at V and 5 bases at J; junction bases unmatched: 7. This CDR3 has 15 residues.

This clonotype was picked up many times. The CDR3 nucleotides are TGTGCCAGCAGCCGGCAGAGATTTAATGAGCAGTTCTTC. Translated, it gives CASSRQRFNEQFF. V gene TRBV4-2 combines with J gene TRBJ2-1; D uncertain. V was cut by 4 bases and J by 7 bases, with 11 bases left in between. Germline CDR1 is LGHNA and CDR2 is YNFKEQ. The CDR3 sequence is 13 residues long.

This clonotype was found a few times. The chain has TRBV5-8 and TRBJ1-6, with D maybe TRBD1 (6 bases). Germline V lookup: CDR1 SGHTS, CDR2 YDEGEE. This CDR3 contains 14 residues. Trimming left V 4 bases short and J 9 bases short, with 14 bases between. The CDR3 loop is CASSHRDGSSPLHF. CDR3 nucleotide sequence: TGTGCCAGCAGCCACAGGGACGGTAGTTCACCCCTCCACTTT.

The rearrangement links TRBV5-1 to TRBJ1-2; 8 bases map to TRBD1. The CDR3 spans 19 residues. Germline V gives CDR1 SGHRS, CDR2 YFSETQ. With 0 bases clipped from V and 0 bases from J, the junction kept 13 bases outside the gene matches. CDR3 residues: CASSLAEWDRNPSNYGYTF. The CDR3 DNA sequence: TGCGCCAGCAGCTTGGCTGAGTGGGACAGGAACCCTTCTAACTATGGCTACACCTTC.

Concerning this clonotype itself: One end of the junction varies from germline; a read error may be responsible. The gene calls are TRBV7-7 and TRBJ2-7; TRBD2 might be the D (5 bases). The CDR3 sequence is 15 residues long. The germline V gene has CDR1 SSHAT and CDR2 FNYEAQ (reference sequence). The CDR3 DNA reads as TGTGCCAGCGGCTTGACGGAGGATTCTACCTACGAGCAGTACTTC. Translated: CASGLTEDSTYEQYF.

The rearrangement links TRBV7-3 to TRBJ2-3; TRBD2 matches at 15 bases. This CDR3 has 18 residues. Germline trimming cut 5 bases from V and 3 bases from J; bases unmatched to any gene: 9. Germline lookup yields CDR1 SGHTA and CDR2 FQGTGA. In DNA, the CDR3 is TGTGCCAGCAGCGCCAGGACTAGCGGGAGGGGAGGGACAGATACGCAGTATTTT. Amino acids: CASSARTSGRGGTDTQYF.

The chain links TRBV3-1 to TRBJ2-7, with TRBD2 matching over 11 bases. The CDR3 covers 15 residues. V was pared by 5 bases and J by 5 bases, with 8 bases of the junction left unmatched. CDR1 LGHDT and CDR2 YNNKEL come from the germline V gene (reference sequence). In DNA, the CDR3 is TGTGCCAGCAGCGCCCGACTAGCGGGGATGCACGAGCAGTACTTC. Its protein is CASSARLAGMHEQYF.

The CDR3 DNA reads TGTGCCACCAGCAGAGAGGGGCAGGGCACAGATACGCAGTATTTT. Translated: CATSREGQGTDTQYF. The chain links TRBV15 to TRBJ2-3; TRBD1 is a possible D gene (5 bases). V was pared by 0 bases and J by 1 base, with 8 bases between. In germline, CDR1 is LNHNV, CDR2 YYDKDF (reference sequence). This CDR3 region has 15 residues.